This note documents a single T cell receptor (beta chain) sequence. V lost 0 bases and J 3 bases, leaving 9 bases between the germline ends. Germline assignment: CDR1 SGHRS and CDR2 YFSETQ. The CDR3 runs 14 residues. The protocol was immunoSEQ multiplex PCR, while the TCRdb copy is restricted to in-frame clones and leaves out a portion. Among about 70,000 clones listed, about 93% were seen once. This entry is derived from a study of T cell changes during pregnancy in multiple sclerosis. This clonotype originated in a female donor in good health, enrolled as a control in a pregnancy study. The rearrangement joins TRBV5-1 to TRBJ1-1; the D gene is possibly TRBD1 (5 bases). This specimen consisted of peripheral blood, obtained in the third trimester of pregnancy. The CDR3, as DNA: TGCGCCAGCAGCTTGGTACAGGAAGACACTGAAGCTTTCTTT. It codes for CASSLVQEDTEAFF. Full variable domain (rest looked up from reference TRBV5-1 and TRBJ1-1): KAGVTQTPRYLIKTRGQQVTLSCSPISGHRSVSWYQQTPGQGLQFLFEYFSETQRNKGNFPGRFSGRQFSNSRSEMNVSTLELGDSALYLCASSLVQEDTEAFFGQGTRLTVV.